Below are 27 T cell receptor beta chains sequenced from a single sample in a study of CD8+ T cells in alopecia areata. RNA extraction and reverse transcription yielded cDNA as sequencing template. Only in-frame clones appear in the TCRdb table, and some are missing; sequencing was by immunoSEQ multiplex PCR. The repertoire holds roughly 120,000 clones, with 55% to 80% as singletons. The specimen was CD4+ T cells sorted from blood. The receptors were sampled from a human donor in good health.

Comment on this clone: Distinct nucleotide sequences in the sample also encode this CDR3. The chain recombines TRBV14 with TRBJ1-6, with D unclear. Germline V CDR1 and CDR2: SGHDN, FVKESK. The length of the CDR3 is 15 residues. The V gene lost 0 bases and the J gene lost 7 bases, with 10 bases spanning the gap. The CDR3 spells CASSQDPRNNSPLHF. DNA for the CDR3: TGTGCCAGCAGCCAAGATCCCAGGAACAATTCACCCCTCCACTTT.

This chain links TRBV7-9 with TRBJ2-5; no clear D. Germline V CDR1 and CDR2: SEHNR, FQNEAQ (reference sequence). The CDR3 is 16 amino acids. Deletions cut 1 base from V and 0 bases from J, with 12 bases between. CDR3 bases: TGTGCCAGCAGCTTAGAGTTGTCGGTGAACCAAGAGACCCAGTACTTC. It yields the protein CASSLELSVNQETQYF.

In this sample, this clone turned up a few times. The chain joins TRBV29-1 to TRBJ2-3; D is unresolved. Germline CDR1 is SQVTM and CDR2 is ANQGSEA. V dropped 7 bases and J dropped 1 base, with 15 bases sitting between them. The CDR3 loop spans 14 amino acids. CDR3 sequence (DNA): TGCAGCGCGGAACGCGGCCAGGGCACAGATACGCAGTATTTT. Translating gives CSAERGQGTDTQYF.

The gene calls are TRBV29-1 and TRBJ2-4, with D possibly matching TRBD2 (6 bases). V was cut by 4 bases and J by 0 bases, with 13 bases left in between. The length of the CDR3 is 15 residues. CDR1 is SQVTM and CDR2 is ANQGSEA in the germline V gene. This CDR3 reads CSVGDSALAKNIQYF. The CDR3, as DNA: TGCAGCGTTGGGGACTCCGCCCTAGCCAAAAACATTCAGTACTTC.

CDR3 sequence (DNA): TGTGCCAGCAGTGAAGGGCGATTCGGGGGAAGAATGAGTGGCTACACCTTC. Its protein product is CASSEGRFGGRMSGYTF. The chain links TRBV2 to TRBJ1-2; a possible D gene is TRBD1 (5 bases). Trimming left V 1 base short and J 7 bases short, with 22 bases between. CDR1 SNHLY and CDR2 FYNNEI come from the germline V gene. This CDR3 comprises 17 residues. Using reference TRBV2 and TRBJ1-2 for the parts outside the CDR3, the full variable domain is EPEVTQTPSHQVTQMGQEVILRCVPISNHLYFYWYRQILGQKVEFLVSFYNNEISEKSEIFDDQFSVERPDGSNFTLKIRSTKLEDSAMYFCASSEGRFGGRMSGYTFGSGTRLTVV.

The CDR3 DNA reads TGTGCCAGCGGAGCCCCCAATCAGCCCCAGCATTTT. Residues: CASGAPNQPQHF. This chain links TRBV7-2 with TRBJ1-5, with D hard to call. V lost 8 bases and J 3 bases, leaving 8 bases between the germline ends. The CDR3 totals 12 residues. Germline CDR1 and CDR2: SGHTA and FQGNSA. The full variable domain, rest sourced from reference TRBV7-2 and TRBJ1-5, is GAGVSQSPSNKVTEKGKDVELRCDPISGHTALYWYRQSLGQGLEFLIYFQGNSAPDKSGLPSDRFSAERTGGSVSTLTIQRTQQEDSAVYLCASGAPNQPQHFGDGTRLSIL.

The CDR3 region is CSVDRGLSGANVLTF. CDR3 coding DNA: TGCAGCGTTGACCGGGGCTTATCTGGGGCCAACGTCCTGACTTTC. The rearrangement joins TRBV29-1 to TRBJ2-6; D assignment may be TRBD1 or TRBD2 (5 bases each). V lost 3 bases and J 1 base, leaving 10 bases between the germline ends. Germline-derived CDR1 and CDR2 are SQVTM and ANQGSEA. This CDR3 is 15 amino acids long.

The chain combines TRBV2 with TRBJ1-5; 7 nucleotides match TRBD1. Germline-derived CDR1 and CDR2 are SNHLY and FYNNEI. This CDR3 is built from 14 residues. The J segment lost 7 bases and the V segment lost 4 bases, leaving 7 bases of the junction unmatched. CDR3 in amino acids: CASSGADRAQPQHF. The DNA of the CDR3 is TGTGCCAGCAGTGGCGCCGACAGGGCACAGCCCCAGCATTTT. Looking up the rest from reference TRBV2 and TRBJ1-5 gives the full variable domain: EPEVTQTPSHQVTQMGQEVILRCVPISNHLYFYWYRQILGQKVEFLVSFYNNEISEKSEIFDDQFSVERPDGSNFTLKIRSTKLEDSAMYFCASSGADRAQPQHFGDGTRLSIL.

This clone was found a few times. The chain carries TRBV6-1 and TRBJ2-3; 13 nucleotides align to TRBD2. Germline V gene sequence: CDR1 MNHNS, CDR2 SASEGT. The length of the CDR3 is 18 residues. The V and J ends lost 6 bases and 4 bases, in that order; junction bases with no gene match: 13. The CDR3, as DNA: TGTGCCAGCAGAGAACTAGCGGGGGGGCCATGGGTGGCAGATACGCAGTATTTT. It specifies CASRELAGGPWVADTQYF.

The chain is built from TRBV7-2 and TRBJ2-1, with a tentative D call TRBD2 (7 bases). Between the trimmed V and J ends, which lost 5 bases and 6 bases, there was a span of 20 bases. Germline CDR1 and CDR2: SGHTA and FQGNSA. The CDR3 covers 16 residues. CDR3 sequence: CASSQGGGSSRNEQFF. CDR3 nucleotide sequence: TGTGCCAGCAGCCAGGGAGGGGGTAGTAGTCGCAATGAGCAGTTCTTC.

V usage is TRBV29-1 and J usage is TRBJ2-5, with 7 bases matching TRBD1. The CDR3 totals 11 residues. Germline V gene sequence: CDR1 SQVTM, CDR2 ANQGSEA. V shed 6 bases and J 3 bases; nucleotides not matched to a gene: 1. The CDR3 spells CSVQGKETQYF. DNA of the CDR3: TGCAGCGTACAGGGGAAAGAGACCCAGTACTTC.

The chain links TRBV7-2 to TRBJ1-2; D is undetermined. V lost 3 bases and J 1 base, leaving 6 bases between the germline ends. Germline assignment: CDR1 SGHTA and CDR2 FQGNSA. The CDR3 consists of 13 residues. The CDR3 sequence is CASSFYINYGYTF. CDR3 coding DNA: TGTGCCAGCAGCTTCTACATTAACTATGGCTACACCTTC. Supplemented by reference TRBV7-2 and TRBJ1-2, the full variable domain reads GAGVSQSPSNKVTEKGKDVELRCDPISGHTALYWYRQSLGQGLEFLIYFQGNSAPDKSGLPSDRFSAERTGGSVSTLTIQRTQQEDSAVYLCASSFYINYGYTFGSGTRLTVV.

The gene calls are TRBV7-9 and TRBJ2-7; either TRBD1 or TRBD2 may fit D (5 bases each). V lost 4 bases and J lost 1, with 11 bases in between. Per the germline V gene, CDR1 is SEHNR and CDR2 is FQNEAQ (reference sequence). This CDR3 region has 14 residues. In DNA form, the CDR3 reads TGTGCCAGCAGCTCCGGGGCGTTGTCCTACGAGCAGTACTTC. Protein sequence: CASSSGALSYEQYF.

The V call is TRBV9, the J call TRBJ2-1; 8 bases agree with TRBD1. Germline values: CDR1 SGDLS, CDR2 YYNGEE. The CDR3 is 15 amino acids. V lost 4 bases and J lost 3; bases outside the gene matches: 6. In DNA form, the CDR3 reads TGTGCCAGCAGCCCCGGGACAGGCGGCTACAATGAGCAGTTCTTC. It translates to CASSPGTGGYNEQFF.

The genes are TRBV5-6 and TRBJ2-3; no definite D call. With 0 bases removed from V and 0 bases from J, the gap between germline ends came to 8 bases. Germline assignment: CDR1 SGHDT and CDR2 YYEEEE. CDR3 size: 15 residues. CDR3: CASSLEGRSTDTQYF. The CDR3, as DNA: TGTGCCAGCAGCTTGGAAGGCCGTAGCACAGATACGCAGTATTTT.

The rearrangement links TRBV7-6 to TRBJ2-1, with D tentatively TRBD1 (6 bases). This CDR3 spans 14 amino acids. V gave up 5 bases and J gave up 2 bases, with 10 bases separating them. In germline, CDR1 is SGHVS, CDR2 FNYEAQ. CDR3: CASSGPGAYNEQFF. The CDR3 bases are TGTGCCAGCAGCGGACCAGGGGCCTACAATGAGCAGTTCTTC.

V is TRBV6-5 and J is TRBJ2-5; D tentatively fits TRBD1 or TRBD2 (6 bases each). The germline gives CDR1 MNHEY, CDR2 SVGAGI. The length of the CDR3 is 13 residues. The ends were cut back, 6 bases at V and 7 bases at J, with 15 bases in the middle. The CDR3 reads CASRTSGGRTQYF. CDR3 DNA sequence: TGTGCCAGCAGGACTTCTGGGGGGCGGACCCAGTACTTC.

The V gene is TRBV7-6, the J gene TRBJ1-6; D is ambiguous. This CDR3 region has 15 residues. V gave up 4 bases and J gave up 4 bases, with 11 bases separating them. The germline V gene encodes CDR1 SGHVS and CDR2 FNYEAQ. This CDR3 is CASSSRSNYNSPLHF. The CDR3 DNA is TGTGCCAGCAGCTCCCGGTCAAATTATAATTCACCCCTCCACTTT.

The chain has TRBV19 and TRBJ1-1, with 12 bases that match TRBD1. The CDR3 runs to 15 residues. V gave up 6 bases and J gave up 7 bases; unmatched junction bases: 9. Germline CDR1 reads LNHDA; CDR2 reads SQIVND (reference sequence). The chain's CDR3 is CASRGQGAGRNEAFF. CDR3 in DNA: TGTGCCAGTAGGGGACAGGGGGCAGGGAGAAATGAAGCTTTCTTT.

This chain uses TRBV2 with TRBJ1-6; D gene ambiguous. Trimming cost V 4 bases and J 8 bases, with 9 bases left between them. The CDR3 has 13 amino acids. CDR1 SNHLY and CDR2 FYNNEI come from the germline V gene. The CDR3 nucleotides are TGTGCCAGCAGTGGGCAGATCGATTCACCCCTCCACTTT. As protein: CASSGQIDSPLHF.

The chain employs TRBV29-1 and TRBJ2-1, with a possible D match to TRBD1 (6 bases). Germline assignment: CDR1 SQVTM and CDR2 ANQGSEA. This CDR3 is 11 amino acids long. The germline V and J ends were trimmed by 6 bases and 9 bases, with 12 bases remaining between them. The CDR3 reads CSVGQRSEQFF. CDR3 DNA: TGCAGCGTGGGACAAAGGAGTGAGCAGTTCTTC.

The chain links TRBV27 to TRBJ2-7; the match to TRBD1 covers 7 bases. After removal of 5 bases from V and 3 bases from J, the junction contained 4 bases not matched to a gene. The CDR3 spans 13 residues. The germline V gene encodes CDR1 MNHEY and CDR2 SMNVEV (reference sequence). This CDR3 reads CASSKSGGYEQYF. Here the CDR3 DNA reads TGTGCCAGCAGTAAATCAGGGGGCTACGAGCAGTACTTC.

The chain is built from TRBV7-6 and TRBJ1-2, with no clear D. Deletions cut 0 bases from V and 3 bases from J, with 8 bases between. The germline V gene encodes CDR1 SGHVS and CDR2 FNYEAQ. The CDR3 runs 14 residues. CDR3 amino acids: CASSLAHGDYGYTF. The CDR3 DNA follows: TGTGCCAGCAGCTTAGCGCACGGAGACTATGGCTACACCTTC.

V and J are TRBV5-6 and TRBJ2-3; 13 nucleotides align to TRBD2. CDR1 and CDR2 (germline): SGHDT, YYEEEE. V was clipped by 4 bases and J by 4 bases; unmatched bases: 3. This CDR3 is 15 amino acids long. DNA for the CDR3: TGTGCCAGCAGCACAGGACTAGCGGGGGCAGATACGCAGTATTTT. This encodes CASSTGLAGADTQYF.

This clone is medium-sized. The chain joins TRBV18 to TRBJ2-5, with TRBD2 as a possible D gene (6 bases). The V gene's germline CDR1 is KGHSH and CDR2 LQKENI. The CDR3 is 13 amino acids. The V end was cut by 4 bases, the J end by 4 bases, with 10 bases between. The CDR3 region has the DNA TGTGCCAGCTCACGTGGGACTCCAGAGACCCAGTACTTC. It encodes CASSRGTPETQYF.

This clone showed up many times. V is TRBV4-1 and J is TRBJ2-3; the D is unclear. V was cut by 2 bases and J by 0 bases, with 12 bases left in between. Germline lookup yields CDR1 MGHRA and CDR2 YSYEKL. The CDR3 loop spans 16 amino acids. CDR3 in amino acids: CASSQLDLVSTDTQYF. The CDR3 region has the DNA TGCGCCAGCAGCCAACTTGACCTAGTTAGCACAGATACGCAGTATTTT.

A few counts support this clone. The chain uses TRBV4-1 and TRBJ2-5, with a weak D call TRBD2 (7 bases). CDR1 and CDR2 from the germline V gene are MGHRA and YSYEKL. The CDR3 consists of 17 residues. Trimming left V 1 base short and J 0 bases short, with 15 bases between. CDR3 sequence (DNA): TGCGCCAGCAGCCAAGGCACGGGGGGCGGCAACCAAGAGACCCAGTACTTC. Residues: CASSQGTGGGNQETQYF.